The rows below give T cell receptor beta chains drawn from one sample of a study of blood T cell repertoires in COVID-19. This table comes from immunoSEQ multiplex PCR, and its TCRdb copy is limited to in-frame clones, with some not included. The sample includes some 670,000 clones, around 90% of them seen just once. Sequencing was carried out using peripheral blood. The receptors derive from a woman aged 18-29 years with acute or convalescent COVID-19. Both conserved end residues are part of each CDR3. A D gene is named only where the DNA matches it firmly. Size values are once, few and many counts, or a class for expanded clones, and some rows have none.

clone size	J gene	CDR3 length	D gene	V gene	CDR3 DNA	CDR3 protein
NA	TRBJ1-1	14	TRBD1	TRBV7-2	TGTGCCAGCAGCGACAGGGGGCCTTTCACTGAAGCTTTCTTT	CASSDRGPFTEAFF
NA	TRBJ2-7	15	TRBD2	TRBV18	TGTGCCAGCTCCCCGGCTAGCGGGGGAGCCTACGAGCAGTACTTC	CASSPASGGAYEQYF
NA	TRBJ2-3	19	TRBD2	TRBV5-4	TGTGCCAGCAATATTTGGTGGGGAAAGGGAGGGGCCGGATCAGATACGCAGTATTTT	CASNIWWGKGGAGSDTQYF
NA	TRBJ2-3	13	NA	TRBV6-6	TGTGCCAGCACCCCTCCGGGGGCAGATACGCAGTATTTT	CASTPPGADTQYF
NA	TRBJ2-5	15	TRBD2	TRBV6-5	TGTGCCAGCAGCGTTAATAGCGGGGGGCGAGAGACCCAGTACTTC	CASSVNSGGRETQYF
NA	TRBJ1-2	13	NA	TRBV6-6	TGTGCCAGCAGTTACGGGGGGGCCTTTGGCTACACCTTC	CASSYGGAFGYTF
NA	TRBJ1-5	14	NA	TRBV5-1	TGCGCCAGCAGCTTGGGGCAGGGGTCCCAGCCCCAGCATTTT	CASSLGQGSQPQHF
NA	TRBJ2-1	16	NA	TRBV5-1	TGCGCCAGCAGCGGCGCTGGAGGGGTGGTCTACAATGAGCAGTTCTTC	CASSGAGGVVYNEQFF
NA	TRBJ1-2	13	TRBD1	TRBV6-5	TGTGCCAGCAGTAATACAGGGGGCGATGGCTACACCTTC	CASSNTGGDGYTF
NA	TRBJ1-1	11	NA	TRBV3-1/TRBV3-2	TGTGCCAGCAGCCAGCGATATGAAGCTTTCTTT	CASSQRYEAFF
NA	TRBJ1-1	15	NA	TRBV7-8	TGTGCCAGCAGCGCCTTATCGTCGGGACACGCGGTGGCTTTCTTT	CASSALSSGHAVAFF
NA	TRBJ2-5	14	TRBD1	TRBV7-7	TGTGCCAGCAGCCCTTCTAGGGGGCTGGAGACCCAGTACTTC	CASSPSRGLETQYF
few	TRBJ1-5	14	TRBD1	TRBV30	TGTGCCTGGAGTGAGGGGACAGGGAATCAGCCCCAGCATTTT	CAWSEGTGNQPQHF